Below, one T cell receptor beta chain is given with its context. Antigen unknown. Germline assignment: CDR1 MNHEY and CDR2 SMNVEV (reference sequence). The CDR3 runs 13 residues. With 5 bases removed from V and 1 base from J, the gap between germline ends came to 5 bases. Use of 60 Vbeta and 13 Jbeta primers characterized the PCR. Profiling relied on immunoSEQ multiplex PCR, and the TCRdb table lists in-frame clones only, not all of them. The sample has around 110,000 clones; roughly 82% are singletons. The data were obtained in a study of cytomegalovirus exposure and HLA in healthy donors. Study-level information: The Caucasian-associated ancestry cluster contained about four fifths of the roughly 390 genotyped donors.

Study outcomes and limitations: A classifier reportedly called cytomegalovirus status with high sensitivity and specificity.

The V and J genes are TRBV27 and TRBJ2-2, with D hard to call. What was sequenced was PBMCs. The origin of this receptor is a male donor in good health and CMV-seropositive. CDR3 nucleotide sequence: TGTGCCAGCAGTCGACAGAACACCGGGGAGCTGTTTTTT. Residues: CASSRQNTGELFF.